This T cell receptor beta chain was identified in a study of vaccination and CD4 T cells after COVID-19. Turning to the study itself: Stimulation of cells relied on overlapping spike peptides derived from SARS-CoV-2, HCoV-NL63, HCoV-OC43 and HCoV-229E.

Noted treatment: approximately nine-day PBMC culture with coronavirus spike peptide pools or control peptides (ViraFEST assay). For ViraFEST, peptide pools expanded antigen-specific T cells, after which the TCRs were sequenced. PBMCs, plated at roughly 2 million per well, were grown in the presence of roughly 9.2 IU/ml IL-2 and 10 ug/ml peptide pools. Study-wide findings and caveats: A nonsignificant rise from around 20 to 38 was seen in the median number of SARS-CoV-2-reactive clonotypes.

Germline V gives CDR1 DFQATT, CDR2 SNEGSKA (reference sequence). The CDR3 length is 15 residues. V lost 3 bases to trimming and J lost 0 bases, with 12 bases between them. An Oncomine TCR Beta short-read assay was used to sequence the DNA from cultured CD4+ T cells. TCRdb re-analysed the PCR reads in MiXCR, keeping a single row per CDR3 protein. The sample records about 20,000 distinct CDR3 sequences, 50% to 65% being singletons. Points on this clonotype: Its specificity is unknown.

The TCR sequence derives from a human donor who had recovered from COVID-19. The chain combines TRBV20-1 with TRBJ2-1; a possible D gene is TRBD2 (6 bases). The sample consisted of CD4+ T cells from blood, cultured in vitro. The CDR3: CSARPRTTSYNEQFF. CDR3 nucleotides: TGCAGTGCTAGGCCTCGGACTACCTCCTACAATGAGCAGTTCTTC.